Sequencing of this T cell receptor beta chain was carried out in a study of T cells in Graves' hyperthyroidism and ophthalmopathy (dated by TCRdb to about 2019). Regarding the study in general: TCR V-J signatures able to tell the groups apart were searched for in a discovery cohort of 95 or so patients, of whom roughly 42 had Graves' ophthalmopathy and under 65 had stable Graves' hyperthyroidism. Once sampling was done, hyperthyroidism patients were given methimazole at a starting dose of 30 mg daily, whereas ophthalmopathy patients were given high-dose intravenous methylprednisolone. The 90 or so discovery patients were randomly split 7:3 into training and test sets. An independent validation cohort of around 20 hyperthyroidism patients and 17 patients who later progressed to ophthalmopathy tested prospective prediction of ophthalmopathy. Thyroid tissue and blood T-cell repertoires from six Graves' hyperthyroidism patients were also compared in the study. The paper describes TCR Vbeta CDR3 sequencing of about 140 peripheral blood samples, made up of 40 to 45 ophthalmopathy patients, roughly 75 hyperthyroidism patients and 17 progressor patients.

The TCR beta CDR3 regions were amplified from RNA transcripts. A first-round RT-PCR of the TCR CDR3 used the HTBI primer set with the Qiagen OneStep RT-PCR kit. Libraries were constructed in a second round of multiplex PCR, after which size selection and purification were carried out. Paired-end sequencing of the libraries was performed with 100 bp reads on an Illumina HiSeq2000. The original methods were these. SOAPnuke was used to process the raw data, removing reads that contained adapters or uncalled bases, had a mean Phred below 15, or lacked an exact match to the constant primer or identifier. High-quality paired reads were merged with COPE v1.2.5, and unique nucleotide sequences were defined as clonotypes. Clonotypes were aligned to IMGT TRBV, TRBD and TRBJ reference segments using MiTCR v1.1. The analysis was restricted to V-J combinations with a frequency above 0.0001, which together covered just over 98% of the repertoires. The TCS score was defined as F50 (clonal expansion) divided by E x V (chaos), with BLOSUM62-based TCRdist calculated between CDR3 peptides within each V-J. Welch's t-statistics and random forest reduced fewer than 550 V-J features to 10 to 15, which were used in a naive Bayes classifier (R e1071). The similarity between thyroid and blood repertoires was quantified using the Morisita-Horn index. TCRdb handled the public reads itself, with Q25 trimming in fastp and clone calling in MiXCR, and kept productive beta chains. A single entry per CDR3 protein holds the most common genes and DNA from its merged rows. TCRdb, not the original authors, processed these V and J calls. Counted in this sample were more than 500,000 distinct CDR3 sequences; 40% to 55% of them appeared once. The biggest ten clones account for 35% to 50% of the sample.

Remarks on this clonotype: No cognate antigen has been identified for it. This may be a read error: a much more frequent sequence differs by one nucleotide.

The CDR3 runs 15 amino acids, cysteine and phenylalanine included. Of all the DNA, just the CDR3 is kept, 45 bases in frame from base 1. CDR1 is given as SGHAT and CDR2 as FQNNGV, both from the germline V gene. Exclusion was applied to patients with uncontrolled infections, other autoimmune diseases, pregnancy or lactation. Diagnoses were established on the basis of clinical symptoms, serum thyroxine and TRAb, thyroid ultrasound, and orbital computed tomography. Total RNA was extracted using Trizol reagent, and RNA quality was assessed on an Agilent 2100 Bioanalyzer. General conclusions and limits of the study: Sample size was not statistically predetermined, and investigators were not blinded to group allocation. Most expanded thyroid clonotypes (frequency above 0.001) were also detected in blood, a finding suggesting that blood repertoires may reflect thyroid immune responses. In validation, progression to ophthalmopathy was predicted by the model with around 70% sensitivity and about 72% specificity, a median of roughly 6 months before onset. In cross-validation, a model built on a 13 V-J signature told ophthalmopathy apart from stable hyperthyroidism with approximately 90% sensitivity and around 81% specificity, and in testing the same model reached 80%/75%.

Material for sequencing was peripheral blood or thyroid tissue (not recorded which). This sequence originates from an adult woman with Graves' disease, either hyperthyroidism or ophthalmopathy (not recorded which). Recombination joined TRBV11-2 with TRBJ2-5, with a weak D call of TRBD2 (5 bases match). The CDR3 reads CASGLDWTPQETQYF. The DNA sequence is TGTGCCAGCGGCTTAGATTGGACTCCCCAAGAGACCCAGTACTTC.